This record looks at one T cell receptor (beta chain) sequence and its context. The sample originates from a study of control samples from healthy donors and cancer patients. Clones were sequenced by immunoSEQ multiplex PCR, and TCRdb holds only the in-frame ones, with some missing. The data hold fewer than 85,000 clones, with about nine tenths observed a single time. CDR1 is LNHDA and CDR2 is SQIVND in the germline V gene (reference sequence). This CDR3 contains 17 residues. Trimming took 11 bases from V and 4 from J; bases not matched to a gene: 20. This TCR derives from a man between 25 and 39 years old in good health. Material: blood. The chain is built from TRBV19 and TRBJ2-3; 8 nucleotides line up with TRBD2. CDR3 loop: CAGGLDLAGGGPDTQYF. CDR3 sequence (DNA): TGTGCCGGGGGACTTGACCTGGCGGGGGGCGGCCCAGATACGCAGTATTTT.